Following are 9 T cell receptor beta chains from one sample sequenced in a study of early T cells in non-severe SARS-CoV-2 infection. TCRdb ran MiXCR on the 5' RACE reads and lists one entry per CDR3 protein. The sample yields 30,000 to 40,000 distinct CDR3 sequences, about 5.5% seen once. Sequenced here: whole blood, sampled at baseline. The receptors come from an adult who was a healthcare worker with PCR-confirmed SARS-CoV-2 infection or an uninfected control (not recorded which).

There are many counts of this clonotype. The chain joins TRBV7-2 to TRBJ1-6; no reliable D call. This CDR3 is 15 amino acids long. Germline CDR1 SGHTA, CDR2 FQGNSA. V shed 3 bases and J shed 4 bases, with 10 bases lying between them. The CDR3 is CASSFYEVYNSPLHF. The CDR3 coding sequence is TGTGCCAGCAGCTTCTACGAAGTGTATAATTCACCCCTCCACTTT.

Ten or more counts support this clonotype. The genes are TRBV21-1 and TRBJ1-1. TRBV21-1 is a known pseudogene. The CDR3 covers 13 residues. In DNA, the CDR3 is TGTGCCAGCAGCAACGGAAGAAACACTGAAGCTTTCTTT. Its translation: CASSNGRNTEAFF.

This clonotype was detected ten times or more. The CDR3 protein is CASSWGQSSYNEQFF. The DNA for the CDR3 is TGTGCCAGCAGCTGGGGACAGAGCTCCTACAATGAGCAGTTCTTC. The V gene is TRBV7-9, the J gene TRBJ2-1; 7 nucleotides match TRBD1. Looked up from germline, CDR1 is SEHNR and CDR2 is FQNEAQ (reference sequence). CDR3 length equals 15 residues. The J segment lost 0 bases and the V segment lost 4 bases, leaving 3 bases of the junction unmatched.

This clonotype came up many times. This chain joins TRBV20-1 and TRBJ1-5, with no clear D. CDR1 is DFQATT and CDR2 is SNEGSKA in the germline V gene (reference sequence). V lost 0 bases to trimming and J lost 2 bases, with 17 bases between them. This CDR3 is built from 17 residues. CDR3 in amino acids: CSARDRNPKGGNQPQHF. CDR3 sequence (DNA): TGCAGTGCTAGAGATCGAAATCCGAAGGGTGGCAATCAGCCCCAGCATTTT.

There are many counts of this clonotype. CDR3 region: CASSFEASNQPQHF. The DNA for the CDR3 is TGTGCCAGCAGCTTCGAGGCTAGCAATCAGCCCCAGCATTTT. The chain employs TRBV7-2 and TRBJ1-5; D is undetermined. There are 14 residues in the CDR3. Germline V gene data show CDR1 as SGHTA and CDR2 as FQGNSA. V was shortened by 3 bases and J by 0 bases, with 6 bases between the two germline ends.

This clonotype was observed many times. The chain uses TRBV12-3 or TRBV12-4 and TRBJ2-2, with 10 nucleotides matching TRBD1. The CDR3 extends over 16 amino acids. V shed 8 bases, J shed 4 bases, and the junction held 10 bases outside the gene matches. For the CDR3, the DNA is TGTGCCAGCTACTTCAGACAGGGGGCTATCACCGGGGAGCTGTTTTTT. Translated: CASYFRQGAITGELFF.

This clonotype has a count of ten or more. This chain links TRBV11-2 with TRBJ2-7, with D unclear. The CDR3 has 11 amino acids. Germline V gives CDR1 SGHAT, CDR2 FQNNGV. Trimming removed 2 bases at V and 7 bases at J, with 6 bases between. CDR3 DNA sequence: TGTGCCAGCAGCTTAATCCGGGAGCAGTACTTC. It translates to CASSLIREQYF.

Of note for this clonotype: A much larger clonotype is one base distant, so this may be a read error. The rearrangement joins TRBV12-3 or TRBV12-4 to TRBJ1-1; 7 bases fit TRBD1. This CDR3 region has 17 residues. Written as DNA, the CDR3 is TGTGCCAGCAGTTTTAGGAGGGGGCGGTTGAGGAACGCTGAAGCTTTCTTT. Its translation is CASSFRRGRLRNAEAFF.

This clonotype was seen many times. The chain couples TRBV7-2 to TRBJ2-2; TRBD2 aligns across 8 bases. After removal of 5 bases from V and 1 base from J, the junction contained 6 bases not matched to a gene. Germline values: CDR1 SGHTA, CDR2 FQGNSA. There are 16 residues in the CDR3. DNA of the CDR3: TGTGCCAGCAGCCCGCCTAGCGGGTGGAACACCGGGGAGCTGTTTTTT. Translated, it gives CASSPPSGWNTGELFF.